Sequencing of this T cell receptor beta chain was carried out in a study of blood T cell repertoires in COVID-19. The junction had 3 bases not matched to a gene; V was cut back by 0 bases and J by 7 bases. The CDR3 has 13 amino acids. CDR1 is GTSNPN, CDR2 SVGIG, per germline (reference sequence). Clones were sequenced by immunoSEQ multiplex PCR, and TCRdb holds only the in-frame ones, with some missing. The repertoire consists of a few hundred thousand clones, with roughly 84% occurring once and the leading ten covering about 1.4%. This receptor was taken from a woman in her thirties or forties who had recovered from COVID-19. The chain couples TRBV30 to TRBJ2-5, with 9 nucleotides matching TRBD1. Sequencing input: peripheral blood. This CDR3 is CAWSVQGAGTQYF. For the CDR3, the DNA is TGTGCCTGGAGTGTACAGGGGGCAGGGACCCAGTACTTC.